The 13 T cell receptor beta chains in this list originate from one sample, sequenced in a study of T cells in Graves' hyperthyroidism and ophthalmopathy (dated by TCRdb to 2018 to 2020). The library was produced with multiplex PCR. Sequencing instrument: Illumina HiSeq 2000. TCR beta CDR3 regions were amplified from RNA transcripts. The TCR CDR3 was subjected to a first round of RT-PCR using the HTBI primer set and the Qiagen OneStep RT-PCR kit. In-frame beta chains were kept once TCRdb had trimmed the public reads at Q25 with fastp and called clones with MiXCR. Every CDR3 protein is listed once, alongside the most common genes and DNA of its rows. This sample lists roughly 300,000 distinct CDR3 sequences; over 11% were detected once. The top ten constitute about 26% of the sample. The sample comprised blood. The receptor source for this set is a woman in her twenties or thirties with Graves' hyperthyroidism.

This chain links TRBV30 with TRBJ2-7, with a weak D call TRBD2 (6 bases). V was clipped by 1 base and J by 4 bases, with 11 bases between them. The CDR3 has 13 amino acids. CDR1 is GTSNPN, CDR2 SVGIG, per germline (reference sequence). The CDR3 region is CAWSEGLTYEQYF. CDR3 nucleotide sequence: TGTGCCTGGAGTGAAGGACTAACATACGAGCAGTACTTC.

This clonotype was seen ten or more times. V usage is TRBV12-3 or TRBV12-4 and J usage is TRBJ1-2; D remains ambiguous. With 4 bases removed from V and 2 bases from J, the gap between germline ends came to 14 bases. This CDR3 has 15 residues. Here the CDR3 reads CASSSDGSSNYGYTF. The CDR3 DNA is TGTGCCAGCAGTTCCGACGGCAGCTCGAACTATGGCTACACCTTC.

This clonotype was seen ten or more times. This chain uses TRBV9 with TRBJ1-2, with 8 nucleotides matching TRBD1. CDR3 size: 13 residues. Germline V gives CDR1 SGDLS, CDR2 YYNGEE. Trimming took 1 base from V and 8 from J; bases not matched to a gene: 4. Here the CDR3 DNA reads TGTGCCAGCAGCGTAATCGGACAGGGCGGCTACACCTTC. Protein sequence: CASSVIGQGGYTF.

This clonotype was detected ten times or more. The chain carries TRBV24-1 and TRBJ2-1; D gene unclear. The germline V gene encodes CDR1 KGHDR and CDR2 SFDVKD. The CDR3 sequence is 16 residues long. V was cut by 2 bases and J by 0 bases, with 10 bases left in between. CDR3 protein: CATSDSGSHSYNEQFF. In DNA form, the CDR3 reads TGTGCCACCAGTGATTCCGGGTCCCACTCCTACAATGAGCAGTTCTTC.

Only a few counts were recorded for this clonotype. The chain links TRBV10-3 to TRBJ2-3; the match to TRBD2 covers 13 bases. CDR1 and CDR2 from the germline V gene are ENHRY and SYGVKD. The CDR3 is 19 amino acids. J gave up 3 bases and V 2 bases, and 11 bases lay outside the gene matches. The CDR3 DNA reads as TGTGCCATCAGTGAGGGACTAGCGGGAGATGCTAGTTTGACAGATACGCAGTATTTT. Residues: CAISEGLAGDASLTDTQYF.

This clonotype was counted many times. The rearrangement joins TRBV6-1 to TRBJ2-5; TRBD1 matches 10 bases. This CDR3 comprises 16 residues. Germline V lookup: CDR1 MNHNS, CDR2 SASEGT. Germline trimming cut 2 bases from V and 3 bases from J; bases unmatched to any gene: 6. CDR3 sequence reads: CASSEISGTGEETQYF. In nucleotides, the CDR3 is TGTGCCAGCAGTGAAATCTCCGGGACAGGGGAAGAGACCCAGTACTTC.

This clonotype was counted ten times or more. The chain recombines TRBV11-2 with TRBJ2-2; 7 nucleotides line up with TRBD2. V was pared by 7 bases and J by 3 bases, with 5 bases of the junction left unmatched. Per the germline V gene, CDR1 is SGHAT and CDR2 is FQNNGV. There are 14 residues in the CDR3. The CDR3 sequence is CASTSGVHTGELFF. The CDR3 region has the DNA TGTGCCAGCACAAGCGGGGTACACACCGGGGAGCTGTTTTTT.

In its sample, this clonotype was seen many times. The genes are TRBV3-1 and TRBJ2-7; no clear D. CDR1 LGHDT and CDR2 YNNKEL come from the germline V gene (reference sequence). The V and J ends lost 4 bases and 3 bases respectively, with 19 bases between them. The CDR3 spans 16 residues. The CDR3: CASSPQDGNGIYEQYF. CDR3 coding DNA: TGTGCCAGCAGCCCTCAAGACGGCAACGGAATCTACGAGCAGTACTTC.

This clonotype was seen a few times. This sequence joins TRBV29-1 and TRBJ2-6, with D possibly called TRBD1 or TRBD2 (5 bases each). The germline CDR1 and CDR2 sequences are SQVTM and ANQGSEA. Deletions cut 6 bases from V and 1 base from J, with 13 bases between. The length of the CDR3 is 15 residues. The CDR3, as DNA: TGCAGCGTGGCCGGGACCTCTTCTGGGGCCAACGTCCTGACTTTC. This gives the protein CSVAGTSSGANVLTF.

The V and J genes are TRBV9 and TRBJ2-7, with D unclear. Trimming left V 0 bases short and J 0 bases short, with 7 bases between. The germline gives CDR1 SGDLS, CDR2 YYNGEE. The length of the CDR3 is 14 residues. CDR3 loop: CASSVVENSYEQYF. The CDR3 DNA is TGTGCCAGCAGCGTAGTCGAGAACTCCTACGAGCAGTACTTC.

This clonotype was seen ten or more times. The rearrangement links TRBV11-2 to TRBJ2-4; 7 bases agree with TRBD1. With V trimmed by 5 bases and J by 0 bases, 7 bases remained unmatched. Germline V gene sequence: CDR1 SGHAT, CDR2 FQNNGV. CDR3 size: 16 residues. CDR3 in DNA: TGTGCCAGCAGCCAAGAACAGGGGTTAGCCAAAAACATTCAGTACTTC. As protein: CASSQEQGLAKNIQYF.

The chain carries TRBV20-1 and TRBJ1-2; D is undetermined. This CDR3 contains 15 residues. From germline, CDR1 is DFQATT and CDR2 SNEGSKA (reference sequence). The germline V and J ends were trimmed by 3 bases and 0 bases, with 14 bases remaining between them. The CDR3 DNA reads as TGCAGTGCTAGTGTGTCAGCCGATCCTAACTATGGCTACACCTTC. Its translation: CSASVSADPNYGYTF.

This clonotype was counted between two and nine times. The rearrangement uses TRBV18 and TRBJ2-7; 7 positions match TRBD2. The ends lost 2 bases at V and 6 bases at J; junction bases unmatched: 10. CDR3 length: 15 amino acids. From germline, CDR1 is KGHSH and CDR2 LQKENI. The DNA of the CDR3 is TGTGCCAGCTCACCAATCCCCACTAGCGCGGGCGAGCAGTACTTC. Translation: CASSPIPTSAGEQYF.